This TCR beta chain emerged from a study of cytomegalovirus exposure and HLA in healthy donors. PCR employed 60 Vbeta and 13 Jbeta primers. Sequenced by immunoSEQ multiplex PCR; TCRdb stores in-frame clones only, minus some. The sample lists some 130,000 clones, 65% to 70% seen once, with 1.5% to 2% in the top ten. The V gene's germline CDR1 is MNHNY and CDR2 SVGAGI (reference sequence). The V gene lost 7 bases and the J gene lost 8 bases, with 24 bases spanning the gap. The CDR3 runs to 16 residues. As to this clone: Its antigen remains unidentified.

Notes on the study in general: For TCR beta chains, V- and J-gene trimming was later linked to a missense DCLRE1C variant. Investigators reported over 150 TCR beta chains as tied to cytomegalovirus.

Source material: PBMCs. The chain has TRBV6-6 and TRBJ2-1; TRBD1 is a possible D gene (5 bases). This TCR was recovered from a human donor in good health. The CDR3 nucleotides read TGTGCCAGCAACCACCGCCTGGCGGAAGGGGCCGATGAGCAGTTCTTC. Translated, it gives CASNHRLAEGADEQFF.